The 4 T cell receptor beta chains reported below all come from one sample, sequenced in a study of OX40 agonist ivuxolimab in advanced cancers. Sequencing was performed with immunoSEQ multiplex PCR; in TCRdb, only in-frame clones are kept and a portion is missing. Altogether roughly 48,000 clones are present, 87% being singletons, with the ten largest covering 10%. This specimen consisted of CD4+ or CD8+ T cells sorted from blood, obtained in a trial of the OX40 agonist ivuxolimab. Receptors were obtained from an adult with an advanced solid tumor such as melanoma, head and neck, liver or kidney cancer.

The rearrangement uses TRBV4-2 and TRBJ2-7; 13 bases fit TRBD2. The CDR3 runs to 17 residues. V was clipped by 1 base and J by 2 bases; unmatched bases: 5. The germline V gene encodes CDR1 LGHNA and CDR2 YNFKEQ. In DNA form, the CDR3 reads TGTGCCAGCAGCCAAGGTGTTGGACTAGCGGGGGCCTACGAGCAGTACTTC. It codes for CASSQGVGLAGAYEQYF.

The gene calls are TRBV4-1 and TRBJ2-7; D perhaps matches TRBD1 (6 bases). V lost 3 bases, J lost 3 bases, and 18 bases lay in between. Germline V gene data show CDR1 as MGHRA and CDR2 as YSYEKL. The CDR3 is 16 residues long. CDR3 amino acids: CASSQERGTFNYEQYF. DNA of the CDR3: TGCGCCAGCAGCCAGGAGAGAGGGACATTCAACTACGAGCAGTACTTC.

Here the CDR3 DNA reads TGTGCCAGCAGCGTGGACAGTATTAGGGCCGGGGAGCTGTTTTTT. Encoded protein: CASSVDSIRAGELFF. The chain joins TRBV28 to TRBJ2-2, with D possibly being TRBD1 (6 bases). The V end lost 6 bases, the J end lost 6 bases, and 17 bases lay between the germline ends. The germline gives CDR1 MDHEN, CDR2 SYDVKM. This CDR3 is built from 15 residues.

This clone was observed once. This chain links TRBV19 with TRBJ2-7; TRBD2 might be the D (6 bases). The CDR3 has 14 amino acids. V lost 4 bases and J 4 bases, leaving 14 bases between the germline ends. In germline, CDR1 is LNHDA, CDR2 SQIVND (reference sequence). CDR3 sequence (DNA): TGTGCCAGTAGTACCCTAGGGAGGTCTTACGAGCAGTACTTC. Translating it yields CASSTLGRSYEQYF.